This T cell receptor beta chain originates from a study of beta chain features in type 1 diabetes (dated by TCRdb to the late 2010s). Study-wide context: Mean age, gender distribution, total cell number and subset yield were not different between patients and healthy donors. A total of roughly 98,000,000 sorted cells were examined across all samples, and RNA yield correlated strongly with the number of cells per subset. The study compared TCRB repertoires of sorted circulating CD4+ T cell subsets between recently diagnosed type 1 diabetes patients and matched healthy donors. Whereas all 30 or so donors provided naive and central memory subsets, regulatory and stem cell-like memory subsets were isolated from just 8 patients and about 8 healthy donors. The investigation overall reported the following: In all four CD4+ subsets, TCRB CDR3 length was moderately but significantly shorter in type 1 diabetes patients. PCR might favor shorter templates, but patient and control samples were amplified and corrected together, so any skew would affect both groups equally. Fewer insertions and more nucleotide deletions at VDJ recombination sites were observed in patients with type 1 diabetes, implying thymic rearrangement abnormalities. Sequencing cDNA rather than genomic DNA could over-represent highly expressing activated cells, although activation and CD3 levels did not differ between groups. Because the HLA sub-analyses included only small numbers of individuals, any influence of HLA type on TCRB rearrangement was left unresolved. Naive, central memory and regulatory TCRB repertoires appeared more similar among patients than among healthy donors.

Its CDR3 holds 14 amino acids, cysteine through phenylalanine. The entry retains the CDR3 DNA only, 42 bases that are in frame from base 1. For CDR1 and CDR2, the germline V gene lists SGHAT and FQNNGV. V is clipped by 3 bases and J by 1 base, and the sequence between their germline boundaries is 6 bases long. This clone has just a few counts. Its antigen remains undetermined. Base qualities were left out, and no much larger clone turns up one base away. The entire amount of isolated RNA was reverse transcribed using the High Capacity cDNA Reverse Transcription Kit, so the sequenced TCRB transcripts were expressed ones. Naive, central memory and regulatory T cell samples underwent deep immunoSEQ sequencing, averaging approximately 3.5 million total reads per sample. Sorted cells were lysed in RLT buffer, and RNA was extracted using DNase-treated RNeasy Micro or Mini kits according to cell number. To prevent cross-contamination, every cell subset was processed on its own, while patient and healthy donor samples were processed together. The immunoSEQ multiplex PCR was used to amplify TCRB sequences from cDNA, yielding 87-bp fragments that span the CDR3 region. The amplicons were sequenced using the Illumina HiSeq platform. In the paper's pipeline: Synthetic template baselines were used to correct PCR bias computationally, reads within Hamming distance 2 were collapsed, and singletons that could not be merged were discarded. Reads were aligned against IMGT so that V, D and J genes, CDR3 length and insertions or deletions at six rearrangement sites could be assigned. Within each subset, clonotype counts were normalized to sorted cell number, after which true diversity and Gini coefficients were computed with the tcR R package. Repertoire sharing was quantified using the overlap coefficient calculated on TCRB nucleotide sequences. This immuneACCESS table, as held by TCRdb, lists in-frame sequences with V and J called but not all clones. Of the missing ones, under half trace to an unresolved V gene in checked studies; the others have no known cause. V and J calls and clone size follow that table, whereas D and trimming were derived from the DNA. This sample comprises about 160,000 clones, approximately 9.9% of them detected only once. 2% to 2.5% of the sample rests with the top ten.

Each donor gave one peripheral blood draw, around 0.12 L on average, collected into heparinised tubes. Using a panel that included CD45RO, CCR7, CD25, CD127, CD95 and CD27, naive, central memory, regulatory and stem cell-like memory CD4+ T cells were sorted on a BD FACSAria II. Every sorted population had a purity above 95%. PBMCs were isolated immediately by Lymphoprep density gradient centrifugation and stained directly without culture. So that batch effects would be minimized, each experiment stained and sorted samples in pairs, pairing one healthy donor with one patient. Material for sequencing was central memory CD4+ T cells from blood. The sequence was collected from a woman aged 18-30 years in good health. The chain couples TRBV11-2 to TRBJ2-2, with TRBD1 as a weak D call on 5 bases. The nucleotide sequence is given as TGTGCCAGCAGCTTTGACAGGAACACCGGGGAGCTGTTTTTT. Translated, this gives CASSFDRNTGELFF. The reference TRBV11-2 and TRBJ2-2 proteins fill in what lies around the CDR3, so the full variable domain reads EAGVAQSPRYKIIEKRQSVAFWCNPISGHATLYWYQQILGQGPKLLIQFQNNGVVDDSQLPKDRFSAERLKGVDSTLKIQPAKLEDSAVYLCASSFDRNTGELFFGEGSRLTVL.